A selection of T cell receptor beta chains follows, all from one sample in a study of T cells after yellow fever vaccination. Via MiXCR, TCRdb re-called the 5' RACE reads, giving one row per CDR3 protein. The data show 300,000 to 400,000 distinct CDR3 sequences, with around 12% seen just once and approximately 3.4% held by the top ten. The sample in question was CD4+ T cells sorted from PBMCs, obtained 15 days after the yellow fever booster vaccination. The receptors here all came from a man between 18 and 29 years old who received the YFV17D yellow fever vaccine. Both conserved end residues are trimmed from each CDR3. The order of the fields is CDR3 protein, D gene, V gene. The D gene is left open where the match is weak.

CDR3 protein: ASLGTGYTDTQY
D gene: TRBD1
V gene: TRBV7-2

CDR3 protein: ASSLGTDRPRL
D gene: -
V gene: TRBV12-3/TRBV12-4

CDR3 protein: ASSLTPGMGETQY
D gene: -
V gene: TRBV7-3

CDR3 protein: ASSFSPTNEKLF
D gene: -
V gene: TRBV7-9

CDR3 protein: ARRRESNYGYT
D gene: -
V gene: TRBV30

CDR3 protein: ASSYRGTTGGQPQH
D gene: -
V gene: TRBV6-6

CDR3 protein: ASSLALGPYGYT
D gene: -
V gene: TRBV5-1

CDR3 protein: ASSKGQANTGELF
D gene: TRBD1
V gene: TRBV5-5

CDR3 protein: ASSVVGRGGQETQY
D gene: -
V gene: TRBV9

CDR3 protein: ASSLGSGQGKTQY
D gene: TRBD1
V gene: TRBV11-2

CDR3 protein: ASSQPRTGGRETQY
D gene: TRBD1
V gene: TRBV23-1

CDR3 protein: ASSDTGHTDTQY
D gene: -
V gene: TRBV2

CDR3 protein: ASSSGALPSYNEQF
D gene: -
V gene: TRBV5-8

CDR3 protein: ASSEPPGEAF
D gene: -
V gene: TRBV25-1

CDR3 protein: ASSSPGQRDGYT
D gene: TRBD1
V gene: TRBV4-1

CDR3 protein: AISESTGTAQETQY
D gene: -
V gene: TRBV10-3

CDR3 protein: ASTREGTGVPDEQF
D gene: TRBD1
V gene: TRBV11-2

CDR3 protein: ASSESVGTYNEQF
D gene: -
V gene: TRBV6-4

CDR3 protein: ASSGFRGDTDTQY
D gene: -
V gene: TRBV3-1

CDR3 protein: ASSLRTSGNGNEQF
D gene: TRBD2
V gene: TRBV5-1

CDR3 protein: SAHVGSLGETQY
D gene: -
V gene: TRBV20-1

CDR3 protein: ASSRQTRVIDTQY
D gene: -
V gene: TRBV11-2

CDR3 protein: ASSRRTGQADTQY
D gene: TRBD1
V gene: TRBV12-3/TRBV12-4

CDR3 protein: ASSSGRFPDTQY
D gene: -
V gene: TRBV6-1

CDR3 protein: ASSLVGESTGELF
D gene: -
V gene: TRBV5-1

CDR3 protein: SVGTVEGGQPQH
D gene: TRBD1
V gene: TRBV29-1

CDR3 protein: ASSLDVLNTEAF
D gene: -
V gene: TRBV5-1

CDR3 protein: ASSLRLAGLTGELF
D gene: TRBD2
V gene: TRBV9

CDR3 protein: ASRGTGEAGELF
D gene: TRBD1
V gene: TRBV7-2

CDR3 protein: ASSLGTSAYNEQF
D gene: TRBD2
V gene: TRBV5-1

CDR3 protein: ASSQGQINYGYT
D gene: TRBD1
V gene: TRBV5-1

CDR3 protein: ASSFSGGGPREQF
D gene: TRBD2
V gene: TRBV7-2

CDR3 protein: ASSRRLRGGDNEQF
D gene: -
V gene: TRBV4-1

CDR3 protein: ASSLSTSPLH
D gene: -
V gene: TRBV7-2

CDR3 protein: ASSPGEADTQY
D gene: -
V gene: TRBV7-7

CDR3 protein: SVERGTQSDGYT
D gene: -
V gene: TRBV29-1